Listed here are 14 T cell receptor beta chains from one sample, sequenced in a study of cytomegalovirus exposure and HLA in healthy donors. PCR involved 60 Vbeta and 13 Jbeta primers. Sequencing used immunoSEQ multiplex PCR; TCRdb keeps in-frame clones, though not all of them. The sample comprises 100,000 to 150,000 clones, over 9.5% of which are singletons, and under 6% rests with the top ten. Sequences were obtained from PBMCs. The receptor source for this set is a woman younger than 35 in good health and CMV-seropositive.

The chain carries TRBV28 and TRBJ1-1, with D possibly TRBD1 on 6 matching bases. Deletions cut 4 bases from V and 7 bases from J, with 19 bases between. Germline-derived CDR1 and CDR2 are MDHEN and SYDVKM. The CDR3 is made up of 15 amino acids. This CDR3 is CASSSAVGASGEAFF. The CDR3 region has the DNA TGTGCCAGCAGTTCCGCCGTGGGGGCTTCAGGTGAAGCTTTCTTT.

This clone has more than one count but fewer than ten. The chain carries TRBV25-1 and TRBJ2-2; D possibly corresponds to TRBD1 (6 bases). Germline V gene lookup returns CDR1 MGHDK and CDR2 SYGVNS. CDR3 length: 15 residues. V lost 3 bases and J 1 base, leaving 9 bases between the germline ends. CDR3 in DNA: TGTGCCAGCAGTGAGACAGGCTTGAACACCGGGGAGCTGTTTTTT. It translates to CASSETGLNTGELFF.

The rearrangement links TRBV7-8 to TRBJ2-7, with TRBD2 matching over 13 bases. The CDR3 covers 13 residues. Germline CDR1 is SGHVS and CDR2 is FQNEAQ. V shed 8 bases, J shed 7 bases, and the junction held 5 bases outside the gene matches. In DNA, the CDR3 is TGTGCCAGCCGGACTAGCGGGAGTTGGGAGCAGTACTTC. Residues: CASRTSGSWEQYF.

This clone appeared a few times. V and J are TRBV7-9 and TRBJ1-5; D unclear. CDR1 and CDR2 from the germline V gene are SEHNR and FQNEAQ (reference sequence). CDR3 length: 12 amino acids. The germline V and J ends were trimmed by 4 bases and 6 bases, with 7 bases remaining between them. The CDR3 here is CASSYSSQPQHF. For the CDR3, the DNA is TGTGCCAGCAGCTATTCGAGTCAGCCCCAGCATTTT. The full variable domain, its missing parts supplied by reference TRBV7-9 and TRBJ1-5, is DTGVSQNPRHKITKRGQNVTFRCDPISEHNRLYWYRQTLGQGPEFLTYFQNEAQLEKSRLLSDRFSAERPKGSFSTLEIQRTEQGDSAMYLCASSYSSQPQHFGDGTRLSIL.

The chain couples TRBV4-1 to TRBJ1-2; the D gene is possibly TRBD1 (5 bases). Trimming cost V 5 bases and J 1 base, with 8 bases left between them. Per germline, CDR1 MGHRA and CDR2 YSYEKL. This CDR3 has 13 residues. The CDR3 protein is CASSEQVNYGYTF. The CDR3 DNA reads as TGCGCCAGCAGCGAACAGGTTAACTATGGCTACACCTTC.

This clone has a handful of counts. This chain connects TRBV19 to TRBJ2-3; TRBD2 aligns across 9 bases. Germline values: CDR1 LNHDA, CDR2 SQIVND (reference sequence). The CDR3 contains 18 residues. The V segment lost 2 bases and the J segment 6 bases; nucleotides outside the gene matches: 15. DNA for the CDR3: TGTGCCAGTAGTATAACTACGGGACTAGCATACTACGGGGATACGCAGTATTTT. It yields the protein CASSITTGLAYYGDTQYF.

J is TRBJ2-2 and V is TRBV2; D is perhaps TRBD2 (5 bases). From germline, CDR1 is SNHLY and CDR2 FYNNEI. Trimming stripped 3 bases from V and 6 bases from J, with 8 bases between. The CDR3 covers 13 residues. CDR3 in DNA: TGTGCCAGCAGTGATACGGGGTCCGGGGAGCTGTTTTTT. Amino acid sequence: CASSDTGSGELFF.

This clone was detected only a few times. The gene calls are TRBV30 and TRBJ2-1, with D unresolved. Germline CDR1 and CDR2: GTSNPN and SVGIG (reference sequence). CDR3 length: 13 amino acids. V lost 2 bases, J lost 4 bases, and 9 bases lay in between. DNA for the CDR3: TGTGCCTGGAGTCGTGGCTTTTACAATGAGCAGTTCTTC. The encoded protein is CAWSRGFYNEQFF.

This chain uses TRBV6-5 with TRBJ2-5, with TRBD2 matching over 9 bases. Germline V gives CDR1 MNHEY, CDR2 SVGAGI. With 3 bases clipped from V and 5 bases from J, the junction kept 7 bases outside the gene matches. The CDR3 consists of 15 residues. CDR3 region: CASSYGGRAGETQYF. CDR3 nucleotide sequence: TGTGCCAGCAGTTATGGCGGGAGGGCCGGCGAGACCCAGTACTTC.

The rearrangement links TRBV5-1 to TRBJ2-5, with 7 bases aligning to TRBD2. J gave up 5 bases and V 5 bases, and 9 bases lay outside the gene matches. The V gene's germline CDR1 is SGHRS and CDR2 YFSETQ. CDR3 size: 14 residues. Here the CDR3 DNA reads TGCGCCAGCAGTGACGCGGGAGCTGGTGAGACCCAGTACTTC. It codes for CASSDAGAGETQYF.

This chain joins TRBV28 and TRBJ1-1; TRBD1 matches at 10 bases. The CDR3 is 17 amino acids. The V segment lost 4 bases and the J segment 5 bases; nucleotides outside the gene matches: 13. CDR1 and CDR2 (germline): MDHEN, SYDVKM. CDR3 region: CASSSIRQGAVGTEAFF. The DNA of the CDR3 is TGTGCCAGCAGTTCGATCAGACAGGGGGCAGTGGGGACTGAAGCTTTCTTT.

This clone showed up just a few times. The CDR3 DNA sequence: TGTGCCAGCAGGGAGCGCACACAAGAGACCCAGTACTTC. It encodes CASRERTQETQYF. This chain connects TRBV27 to TRBJ2-5, with D unclear. Looked up from germline, CDR1 is MNHEY and CDR2 is SMNVEV (reference sequence). The CDR3 extends over 13 amino acids. Trimming shortened V by 6 bases and J by 2 bases, and 10 bases separated the two germline ends.

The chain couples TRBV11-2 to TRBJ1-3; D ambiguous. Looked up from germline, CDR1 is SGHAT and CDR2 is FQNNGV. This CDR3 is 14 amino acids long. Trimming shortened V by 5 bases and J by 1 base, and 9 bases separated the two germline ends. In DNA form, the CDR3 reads TGTGCCAGCAGCCAGGTCAATTCTGGAAACACCATATATTTT. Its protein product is CASSQVNSGNTIYF.

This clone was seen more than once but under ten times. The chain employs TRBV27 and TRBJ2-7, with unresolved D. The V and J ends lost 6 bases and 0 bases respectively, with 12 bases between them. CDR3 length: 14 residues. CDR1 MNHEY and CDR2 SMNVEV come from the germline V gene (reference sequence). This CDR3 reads CASSESGSSYEQYF. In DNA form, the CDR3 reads TGTGCCAGCAGCGAATCCGGGTCCTCCTACGAGCAGTACTTC.